The 8 T cell receptor beta chains in this list originate from one sample, sequenced in a study of blood T cell repertoires in COVID-19. The table came from immunoSEQ multiplex PCR; TCRdb's copy has only in-frame clones and leaves some out. This sample has hundreds of thousands of clones, with over 75% found just once. The sample taken for sequencing was PBMCs or T cells enriched from blood (not recorded which). These receptors were obtained from a man aged 25 to 45 who had recovered from COVID-19.

CDR3 region: CASSTTSGRFVEQYF. For the CDR3, the DNA is TGTGCCAGCAGCACGACTAGCGGGAGATTTGTCGAGCAGTACTTC. This sequence joins TRBV9 and TRBJ2-7; 12 bases match TRBD2. After removal of 4 bases from V and 6 bases from J, the junction contained 8 bases not matched to a gene. The CDR3 loop spans 15 amino acids. Per germline, CDR1 SGDLS and CDR2 YYNGEE.

V usage is TRBV18 and J usage is TRBJ1-6; 8 bases agree with TRBD1. V shed 2 bases and J 7 bases; nucleotides not matched to a gene: 7. This CDR3 has 16 amino acids. Germline V gives CDR1 KGHSH, CDR2 LQKENI. In nucleotides, the CDR3 is TGTGCCAGCTCACCAAAGGACAGGGTGTTAAATTCACCCCTCCACTTT. As protein: CASSPKDRVLNSPLHF. The complete variable domain, with remaining parts taken from reference TRBV18 and TRBJ1-6, reads NAGVMQNPRHLVRRRGQEARLRCSPMKGHSHVYWYRQLPEEGLKFMVYLQKENIIDESGMPKERFSAEFPKEGPSILRIQQVVRGDSAAYFCASSPKDRVLNSPLHFGNGTRLTVT.

This sequence joins TRBV28 and TRBJ1-5; 8 bases match TRBD1. The J segment lost 5 bases and the V segment lost 8 bases, leaving 11 bases of the junction unmatched. CDR3 length: 15 residues. CDR1 and CDR2 (germline): MDHEN, SYDVKM. The chain's CDR3 is CASLMIGQGYQPQHF. For the CDR3, the DNA is TGTGCCAGCCTAATGATCGGACAGGGTTATCAGCCCCAGCATTTT.

The rearrangement joins TRBV19 to TRBJ2-3; 13 bases match TRBD2. The CDR3 consists of 14 residues. Germline V gene lookup returns CDR1 LNHDA and CDR2 SQIVND (reference sequence). The ends lost 8 bases at V and 4 bases at J; junction bases unmatched: 3. The CDR3 coding sequence is TGTGCCAGTGGACTAGCGGGAGTAGCAGATACGCAGTATTTT. This codes for CASGLAGVADTQYF.

The chain employs TRBV30 and TRBJ2-7, with TRBD1 identical over 9 bases. This CDR3 is built from 12 residues. The V gene's germline CDR1 is GTSNPN and CDR2 SVGIG (reference sequence). The CDR3 DNA follows: TGTGCGGCGGGACAGGGTTTAACCGAGCAGTACTTC. This sequence encodes CAAGQGLTEQYF.

The chain employs TRBV3-1 (or the pseudogene TRBV3-2) and TRBJ2-7; maybe TRBD1 (6 bases). With 3 bases removed from V and 2 bases from J, the gap between germline ends came to 11 bases. This CDR3 spans 14 amino acids. From germline, CDR1 is LGHDT and CDR2 YNNKEL (reference sequence). The CDR3 here is CASSQGAQTYEQYF. The DNA of the CDR3 is TGTGCCAGCAGCCAGGGGGCGCAAACCTACGAGCAGTACTTC.

The CDR3 sequence: CATSFGGDWNTEAFF. CDR3 coding DNA: TGCGCCACCTCGTTTGGAGGGGACTGGAACACTGAAGCTTTCTTT. The chain uses TRBV5-1 and TRBJ1-1; D possibly corresponds to TRBD1 (5 bases). Trimming cost V 9 bases and J 1 base, with 19 bases left between them. The CDR3 consists of 15 residues. Germline V lookup: CDR1 SGHRS, CDR2 YFSETQ.

This chain links TRBV11-2 with TRBJ2-1; maybe TRBD2 (5 bases). The V end lost 5 bases, the J end lost 6 bases, and 20 bases lay between the germline ends. The CDR3 is 16 amino acids. Germline V gene sequence: CDR1 SGHAT, CDR2 FQNNGV. CDR3 nucleotides: TGTGCCAGCAGCGAAATTTACGGTGTGGGAGCCAATGAGCAGTTCTTC. This codes for CASSEIYGVGANEQFF.